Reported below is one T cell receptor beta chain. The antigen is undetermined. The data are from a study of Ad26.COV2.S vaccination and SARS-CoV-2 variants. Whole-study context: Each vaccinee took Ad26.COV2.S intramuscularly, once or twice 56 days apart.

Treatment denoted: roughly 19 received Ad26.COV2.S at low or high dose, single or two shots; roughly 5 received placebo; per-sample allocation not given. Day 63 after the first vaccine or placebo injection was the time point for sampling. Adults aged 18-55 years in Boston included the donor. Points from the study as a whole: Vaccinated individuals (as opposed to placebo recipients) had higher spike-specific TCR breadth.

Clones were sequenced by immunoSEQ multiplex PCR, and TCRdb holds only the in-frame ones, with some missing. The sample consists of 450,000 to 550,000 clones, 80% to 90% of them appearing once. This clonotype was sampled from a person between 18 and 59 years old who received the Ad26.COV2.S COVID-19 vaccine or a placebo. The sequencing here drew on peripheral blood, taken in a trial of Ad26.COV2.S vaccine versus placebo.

CDR3 sequence: CASSWGQGIAGNTIYF. DNA of the CDR3: TGCGCCAGCAGCTGGGGACAGGGGATCGCTGGAAACACCATATATTTT. The chain carries TRBV5-1 and TRBJ1-3; TRBD1 agrees at 10 bases. This CDR3 is 16 amino acids long. J lost 2 bases, V lost 3 bases, and 5 bases had no gene match. Looked up from germline, CDR1 is SGHRS and CDR2 is YFSETQ.